This TCR beta chain originates from a study of blood T cell repertoires in COVID-19. CDR1 is MGHRA, CDR2 YSYEKL, per germline. V was trimmed by 1 base and J by 2 bases, leaving 12 bases between them. The CDR3 is 16 amino acids. Generated by immunoSEQ multiplex PCR, the TCRdb table keeps only in-frame clones and is missing some. The sample consists of roughly 130,000 clones, roughly 83% of them appearing once. The sample taken for sequencing was peripheral blood. V is TRBV4-1 and J is TRBJ2-1, with a tentative D call TRBD2 (6 bases). The source is a woman aged 25 to 39 who had recovered from COVID-19. This CDR3 reads CASSQVSGTTYNEQFF. The CDR3 DNA sequence: TGCGCCAGCAGCCAAGTTAGCGGAACCACCTACAATGAGCAGTTCTTC.